These T cell receptor beta chains were read from a single sample in a study of cytomegalovirus exposure and HLA in healthy donors. TCRdb keeps only in-frame clones here, not all; method: immunoSEQ multiplex PCR. The sample shows about 360,000 clones, 86% of them seen only once. What was sequenced was PBMCs. These receptor sequences come from a young woman in good health and CMV-seronegative. The CDR3 runs from the conserved cysteine through the conserved F or W. The D gene is left open where the match is weak. Only some rows state a clone size, as once, few, many or a class for expanded clones.

V	size	J	D	CDR3	DNA
TRBV5-1	-	TRBJ2-7	TRBD2	CASSFGGAGGSEQYF	TGCGCCAGCAGCTTCGGCGGAGCGGGAGGTTCCGAGCAGTACTTC
TRBV7-2	-	TRBJ2-2	-	CASSLLGGTGELFF	TGTGCCAGCAGCCTGTTGGGAGGCACCGGGGAGCTGTTTTTT
TRBV4-1	-	TRBJ1-1	-	CASSYTSQGRDTEAFF	TGCGCCAGCAGCTACACTTCACAGGGACGAGACACTGAAGCTTTCTTT
TRBV7-7	-	TRBJ2-5	TRBD2	CASSPRAGASQETQYF	TGTGCCAGCAGCCCTCGAGCGGGGGCCTCCCAAGAGACCCAGTACTTC
TRBV10-2	-	TRBJ1-1	-	CASSVSEAGAFF	TGCGCCAGCAGTGTGTCGGAGGCGGGAGCTTTCTTT
TRBV27	-	TRBJ1-1	-	CASRVRWAGQTEAFF	TGTGCCAGCAGAGTTAGGTGGGCAGGGCAAACTGAAGCTTTCTTT
TRBV4-1	-	TRBJ1-3	TRBD1	CASSHLPGQAAGNTIYF	TGCGCCAGCAGCCATCTACCCGGACAGGCAGCAGGAAACACCATATATTTT
TRBV7-2	-	TRBJ2-3	-	CASSLDPLAQNTQYF	TGTGCCAGCAGCTTAGACCCACTAGCACAGAATACGCAGTATTTT
TRBV27	-	TRBJ2-3	-	CASSLIGDTQYF	TGTGCCAGCAGTTTGATCGGGGATACGCAGTATTTT
TRBV27	-	TRBJ2-7	-	CASSLDGRVPYEQYF	TGTGCCAGCAGCCTCGACGGGAGAGTGCCCTACGAGCAGTACTTC
TRBV13	-	TRBJ2-2	-	CASSPRRRNTGELFF	TGTGCCAGCAGCCCACGACGGAGGAACACCGGGGAGCTGTTTTTT
TRBV30	once	TRBJ2-2	-	CAWSTPSTGELFF	TGTGCCTGGAGTACACCGTCGACCGGGGAGCTGTTTTTT
TRBV7-8	-	TRBJ2-1	TRBD2	CASSLIREGPYNEQFF	TGTGCCAGCAGCTTAATTCGGGAGGGCCCCTACAATGAGCAGTTCTTC
TRBV25-1	-	TRBJ2-3	TRBD2	CASSDPQTSMDTQYF	TGTGCCAGCAGTGACCCACAGACTAGCATGGATACGCAGTATTTT
TRBV2	-	TRBJ2-2	TRBD2	CASSELAGTHTGELFF	TGTGCCAGCAGTGAACTAGCGGGGACCCACACCGGGGAGCTGTTTTTT
TRBV28	once	TRBJ1-3	TRBD1	CASNPTGSRNTIYF	TGTGCCAGCAACCCGACAGGGAGTAGAAACACCATATATTTT
TRBV5-6	-	TRBJ1-2	TRBD1	CASSPTGTGTYGYTF	TGTGCCAGCAGCCCTACCGGGACAGGGACCTATGGCTACACCTTC
TRBV10-2	once	TRBJ1-5	-	CASSESSGSQPQHF	TGCGCCAGCAGTGAGTCTTCGGGTAGCCAGCCCCAGCATTTT
TRBV5-1	-	TRBJ2-5	TRBD2	CASSSQLADPGETQYF	TGCGCCAGCAGTTCTCAACTAGCGGACCCCGGGGAGACCCAGTACTTC
TRBV2	-	TRBJ1-5	-	CASGVIATARRNQPQHF	TGTGCCAGCGGAGTTATAGCCACGGCTCGCCGCAATCAGCCCCAGCATTTT
TRBV4-1	-	TRBJ2-1	-	CASSQDRGHRLNEQFF	TGCGCCAGCAGCCAAGATCGCGGTCACCGGCTCAATGAGCAGTTCTTC
TRBV4-1	-	TRBJ1-2	-	CASSQVVNYGYTF	TGCGCCAGCAGCCAAGTAGTTAACTATGGCTACACCTTC
TRBV27	-	TRBJ2-3	TRBD1	CASSDRGARTDTQYF	TGTGCCAGCAGCGACAGGGGGGCCCGAACAGATACGCAGTATTTT
TRBV27	-	TRBJ2-2	TRBD1	CASSFRQGPGELFF	TGTGCCAGCAGTTTCAGACAGGGCCCCGGGGAGCTGTTTTTT
TRBV28	-	TRBJ2-3	-	CASSLGGPLTDTQYF	TGTGCCAGCAGTTTGGGGGGTCCACTCACAGATACGCAGTATTTT
TRBV19	-	TRBJ2-7	-	CASIGGTSYEQYF	TGTGCCAGTATTGGTGGCACCTCCTACGAGCAGTACTTC
TRBV28	-	TRBJ2-7	TRBD2	CASSLVLPVSGEPSYEQYF	TGTGCCAGCAGTTTAGTTCTCCCAGTAAGCGGGGAACCCTCCTACGAGCAGTACTTC
TRBV9	-	TRBJ2-7	-	CASSAQGLAYEQYF	TGTGCCAGCAGCGCCCAGGGACTGGCCTACGAGCAGTACTTC
TRBV6-1	-	TRBJ2-4	TRBD2	CASSEAGGASGRSKNIQYF	TGTGCCAGCAGTGAAGCAGGAGGAGCTAGCGGGAGGTCCAAAAACATTCAGTACTTC
TRBV28	-	TRBJ2-2	TRBD1	CASTKFGGAAGGRTNTGELFF	TGTGCCAGCACCAAGTTTGGCGGGGCGGCAGGGGGCCGCACCAACACCGGGGAGCTGTTTTTT
TRBV28	-	TRBJ1-2	-	CASTFVINYGYTF	TGTGCCAGCACTTTCGTTATTAACTATGGCTACACCTTC
TRBV25-1	-	TRBJ1-3	TRBD1	CASSLVGQDNSGNTIYF	TGTGCCAGCAGTTTAGTGGGACAGGACAACTCTGGAAACACCATATATTTT
TRBV4-1	-	TRBJ1-3	-	CASSQGKQGGRGNTIYF	TGCGCCAGCAGCCAAGGGAAACAGGGAGGGCGCGGAAACACCATATATTTT
TRBV10-3	-	TRBJ2-7	-	CAISRLSYEQYF	TGTGCCATCAGTCGCCTGAGTTACGAGCAGTACTTC
TRBV29-1	-	TRBJ2-7	-	CSVEVGGIGESEQYF	TGCAGCGTTGAAGTGGGGGGAATAGGGGAAAGCGAGCAGTACTTC
TRBV27	-	TRBJ1-2	-	CASSLNRGSYGYTF	TGTGCCAGCAGTTTAAACCGGGGGAGCTATGGCTACACCTTC
TRBV30	-	TRBJ2-7	-	CASKRASYEQYF	TGTGCCTCGAAGCGTGCCTCCTACGAGCAGTACTTC
TRBV28	-	TRBJ2-3	TRBD2	CASSSPRLAGDSDTQYF	TGTGCCAGCAGTTCCCCCCGACTAGCGGGAGACTCAGATACGCAGTATTTT
TRBV25-1	-	TRBJ1-4	-	CASSQPGNEKLFF	TGTGCCAGCAGCCAGCCAGGAAATGAAAAACTGTTTTTT
TRBV28	-	TRBJ2-7	TRBD2	CASSFSGLAGSSYEQYF	TGTGCCAGCAGTTTTTCGGGACTAGCGGGGAGCTCCTACGAGCAGTACTTC
TRBV15	-	TRBJ2-1	TRBD2	CATSRETSGRPTEQFF	TGTGCCACCAGCAGGGAGACTAGCGGGAGACCCACCGAGCAGTTCTTC
TRBV5-4	-	TRBJ2-7	TRBD2	CASSFEGTSSEQYF	TGTGCCAGCAGCTTCGAAGGGACTAGTAGCGAGCAGTACTTC
TRBV7-8	-	TRBJ2-5	TRBD2	CASSPIGGEETQYF	TGTGCCAGCAGCCCCATTGGGGGGGAGGAGACCCAGTACTTC
TRBV30	-	TRBJ2-3	-	CAWSPEHDWERDTQYF	TGTGCCTGGAGCCCCGAACACGATTGGGAGCGAGATACGCAGTATTTT
TRBV5-4	-	TRBJ2-7	-	CASASKRVPYEQYF	TGTGCCAGCGCATCAAAGCGGGTGCCCTACGAGCAGTACTTC
TRBV28	-	TRBJ2-3	TRBD2	CASSFAGGPGDTQYF	TGTGCCAGCAGTTTTGCGGGGGGGCCGGGAGATACGCAGTATTTT
TRBV15	-	TRBJ1-5	-	CATSRDQGRGSQPQHF	TGTGCCACCAGCAGAGATCAGGGGAGGGGAAGCCAGCCCCAGCATTTT
TRBV4-1	-	TRBJ2-1	TRBD2	CASSQGKGIQREINEQFF	TGCGCCAGCAGCCAAGGAAAAGGGATCCAGCGGGAGATCAATGAGCAGTTCTTC
TRBV27	-	TRBJ2-7	-	CASSFGPRDYEQYF	TGTGCCAGCAGTTTTGGTCCTCGAGACTACGAGCAGTACTTC
TRBV7-6	-	TRBJ2-1	-	CASSPGSGSYNEQFF	TGTGCCAGCAGCCCCGGTTCGGGCTCCTACAATGAGCAGTTCTTC
TRBV2	-	TRBJ2-7	-	CASRAGSAYEQYF	TGTGCCAGCAGGGCCGGGTCAGCCTACGAGCAGTACTTC
TRBV5-1	-	TRBJ2-1	-	CASSSKGGANNEQFF	TGCGCCAGCAGCTCCAAGGGGGGGGCAAACAATGAGCAGTTCTTC
TRBV4-1	-	TRBJ2-7	TRBD1	CASSHRPTGGEQYF	TGCGCCAGCAGCCACCGTCCTACAGGGGGAGAGCAGTACTTC
TRBV6-1	-	TRBJ1-1	TRBD1	CASSEPGGMMNTEAFF	TGTGCCAGCAGTGAGCCAGGGGGCATGATGAACACTGAAGCTTTCTTT